This record covers a single T cell receptor (beta chain). What it binds is not known. This entry is derived from a study of beta chain features in type 1 diabetes. Study-wide background: Across all samples, about 100,000,000 sorted cells were examined. Study outcomes and limitations: Relative to healthy donors, patients appeared to have naive, central memory and Treg TCRB repertoires that were more similar. All four CD4+ subsets from Type 1 diabetes patients carried moderately but significantly shorter TCRB CDR3s. Patients and controls would be equally affected if PCR favored shorter templates.

Isolated RNA was reverse transcribed in full, so expressed TCRB transcripts were sequenced. The repertoire was sequenced with immunoSEQ multiplex PCR; TCRdb's copy has only in-frame clones and lacks some. Among about 160,000 clones listed, roughly 59% were seen once. The V end lost 3 bases, the J end lost 2 bases, and 13 bases lay between the germline ends. The CDR3 totals 14 residues. CDR1 is SQVTM and CDR2 is ANQGSEA in the germline V gene. Each of the CD4+ naive, central memory, regulatory and stem cell-like memory populations was sorted via CD45RO/CCR7/CD25/CD127/CD95/CD27. This rearrangement joins TRBV29-1 to TRBJ2-5; the D gene is possibly TRBD1 (6 bases). The TCR sequence derives from a young man with type 1 diabetes. Sequencing was performed on naive CD4+ T cells from blood. DNA of the CDR3: TGCAGCGTTGAGTCCGGGCAGGGGCAAGAGACCCAGTACTTC. It is translated as CSVESGQGQETQYF.